Below are 26 T cell receptor beta chains sequenced from a single sample in a study of cytotoxic CD8 clonotypes in ibrutinib-treated CLL. The method was immunoSEQ multiplex PCR; TCRdb's version includes in-frame clones alone and lacks a portion of them. The sample gives about 49,000 clones, approximately 50% of which show up once; less than 35% is in the top ten. This sample comprised PBMCs, obtained after 12 months of ibrutinib treatment. Receptors originate from a human donor with chronic lymphocytic leukemia.

This clone was found a few times. The chain is built from TRBV29-1 and TRBJ1-3, with 11 bases matching TRBD1. The length of the CDR3 is 16 residues. Trimming at V came to 3 bases and at J to 3 bases, leaving 7 bases not matched to a gene. Germline CDR1 and CDR2: SQVTM and ANQGSEA. The CDR3 protein is CSVEGPGTGGGNTIYF. CDR3 nucleotides: TGCAGCGTTGAGGGACCCGGGACAGGGGGTGGAAACACCATATATTTT.

This clone occurred a few times. This rearrangement joins TRBV18 to TRBJ2-7; either TRBD1 or TRBD2 may fit D (5 bases each). The CDR3 has 16 residues. V was pared by 0 bases and J by 5 bases, with 17 bases between. Germline loops: CDR1 KGHSH, CDR2 LQKENI. Written as DNA, the CDR3 is TGTGCCAGCTCACCACCCGATGGGGGATGGTCTGACGAGCAGTACTTC. This sequence encodes CASSPPDGGWSDEQYF.

The rearrangement uses TRBV10-2 and TRBJ2-7, with D unresolved. This CDR3 has 10 amino acids. Germline CDR1 WSHSY, CDR2 SAAADI. The V end lost 7 bases, the J end lost 5 bases, and 6 bases lay between the germline ends. CDR3 residues: CASKWDEQYF. In DNA, the CDR3 is TGCGCCAGCAAGTGGGACGAGCAGTACTTC.

This clone has just a few counts. The rearrangement uses TRBV7-2 and TRBJ2-5; 9 positions agree with TRBD1. The CDR3 length is 15 residues. CDR1 is SGHTA and CDR2 is FQGNSA in the germline V gene. V gave up 3 bases and J gave up 2 bases; unmatched junction bases: 4. The CDR3 reads CASSLDRGGQETQYF. The CDR3 coding sequence is TGTGCCAGCAGCTTGGACAGGGGTGGGCAAGAGACCCAGTACTTC.

This clone appeared a few times. The chain uses TRBV2 and TRBJ2-7; TRBD1 aligns across 9 bases. From germline, CDR1 is SNHLY and CDR2 FYNNEI. This CDR3 comprises 15 residues. The V and J ends lost 4 bases and 2 bases, in that order; junction bases with no gene match: 6. The CDR3 sequence: CASSGTGAIPYEQYF. For the CDR3, the DNA is TGTGCCAGCAGTGGGACAGGGGCCATTCCCTACGAGCAGTACTTC. The entire variable domain, with the rest obtained from reference TRBV2 and TRBJ2-7, is as follows: EPEVTQTPSHQVTQMGQEVILRCVPISNHLYFYWYRQILGQKVEFLVSFYNNEISEKSEIFDDQFSVERPDGSNFTLKIRSTKLEDSAMYFCASSGTGAIPYEQYFGPGTRLTVT.

This chain joins TRBV5-1 and TRBJ2-2; 14 nucleotides match TRBD2. The CDR3 loop spans 19 amino acids. The V gene end was trimmed by 3 bases and the J gene end by 0 bases; junction bases not matched to a gene: 7. The germline V gene has CDR1 SGHRS and CDR2 YFSETQ. The CDR3 sequence: CASSYPGLAGEANTGELFF. CDR3 DNA sequence: TGCGCCAGCAGCTACCCGGGACTAGCGGGAGAGGCGAACACCGGGGAGCTGTTTTTT.

The chain uses TRBV14 and TRBJ2-7, with no clear D. V lost 4 bases and J lost 3, with 4 bases in between. Germline CDR1 and CDR2: SGHDN and FVKESK. The CDR3 is made up of 11 amino acids. This chain's CDR3 is CASSLYYEQYF. CDR3 sequence (DNA): TGTGCCAGCAGCCTCTACTACGAGCAGTACTTC.

The chain carries TRBV5-1 and TRBJ2-5, with D possibly matching TRBD1 (5 bases). V shed 0 bases and J shed 5 bases, with 14 bases lying between them. Per the germline V gene, CDR1 is SGHRS and CDR2 is YFSETQ. The CDR3 spans 15 residues. CDR3 sequence: CASSLGQGTRETQYF. CDR3 nucleotides: TGCGCCAGCAGCTTGGGGCAGGGAACGCGGGAGACCCAGTACTTC.

The chain has TRBV11-3 and TRBJ1-1, with no clear D. Per the germline V gene, CDR1 is SGHNT and CDR2 is YENEEA. CDR3 length equals 13 residues. V was clipped by 5 bases and J by 5 bases, with 12 bases between them. The CDR3 DNA follows: TGTGCCAGCAGCGCCACCCGTGAAACTGAAGCTTTCTTT. Translated: CASSATRETEAFF.

The chain is built from TRBV28 and TRBJ2-2, with D maybe TRBD1 (6 bases). V lost 11 bases and J 2 bases, leaving 12 bases between the germline ends. The length of the CDR3 is 13 residues. Germline V gives CDR1 MDHEN, CDR2 SYDVKM. CDR3 in DNA: TGTGCCTTCCGGGACACTAACACCGGGGAGCTGTTTTTT. This encodes CAFRDTNTGELFF.

The chain joins TRBV2 to TRBJ1-2; D is perhaps TRBD1 (5 bases). The V and J ends lost 6 bases and 6 bases respectively, with 17 bases between them. Germline lookup yields CDR1 SNHLY and CDR2 FYNNEI. The CDR3 loop spans 14 amino acids. The CDR3 DNA reads as TGTGCCAGCAGCCAGGGAGGCAAATTGGATGGCTACACCTTC. This sequence encodes CASSQGGKLDGYTF.

The V gene is TRBV5-1, the J gene TRBJ2-1, with D perhaps TRBD1 (5 bases). The V end lost 3 bases, the J end lost 6 bases, and 7 bases lay between the germline ends. CDR1 is SGHRS and CDR2 is YFSETQ in the germline V gene. The CDR3 covers 12 residues. The CDR3, as DNA: TGCGCCAGCAGCTCGCAGGGCAATGAGCAGTTCTTC. It encodes CASSSQGNEQFF.

The CDR3 here is CASSPGTVEAFF. The CDR3 DNA sequence: TGTGCCAGCAGCCCAGGGACAGTTGAAGCTTTCTTT. The V call is TRBV9, the J call TRBJ1-1; TRBD1 matches 7 bases. V lost 4 bases to trimming and J lost 7 bases; unmatched junction nucleotides: 4. The CDR3 has 12 residues. Per germline, CDR1 SGDLS and CDR2 YYNGEE.

The chain recombines TRBV18 with TRBJ1-2; D gene uncertain. The CDR3 is 13 amino acids. Trimming shortened V by 6 bases and J by 8 bases, and 16 bases separated the two germline ends. Germline CDR1 is KGHSH and CDR2 is LQKENI. The CDR3 sequence is CASSPTYTDGYTF. The CDR3, as DNA: TGTGCCAGCTCTCCTACTTATACGGACGGCTACACCTTC.

CDR3 in amino acids: CASRWGLEQYF. Here the CDR3 DNA reads TGCGCCAGCAGATGGGGATTGGAGCAGTACTTC. The chain combines TRBV5-1 with TRBJ2-7; no clear D. V lost 5 bases and J 7 bases, leaving 10 bases between the germline ends. From germline, CDR1 is SGHRS and CDR2 YFSETQ. This CDR3 comprises 11 residues.

This chain connects TRBV6-6 to TRBJ1-1; TRBD1 might be the D (6 bases). Germline lookup yields CDR1 MNHNY and CDR2 SVGAGI (reference sequence). V lost 2 bases and J 3 bases, leaving 10 bases between the germline ends. The CDR3 extends over 14 amino acids. The CDR3 loop reads CASSYQGPDTEAFF. CDR3 sequence (DNA): TGTGCCAGCAGTTACCAGGGGCCGGACACTGAAGCTTTCTTT.

The V call is TRBV5-1, the J call TRBJ2-2; 7 bases are a match to TRBD1. Germline-derived CDR1 and CDR2 are SGHRS and YFSETQ. This CDR3 has 17 amino acids. The V and J ends lost 3 bases and 4 bases, in that order; junction bases with no gene match: 12. The CDR3 reads CASSSLLQGRVTGELFF. CDR3 nucleotides: TGCGCCAGCAGCTCGCTACTACAGGGGCGCGTCACCGGGGAGCTGTTTTTT.

V usage is TRBV19 and J usage is TRBJ2-5; D might be TRBD2 (5 bases). The CDR3 extends over 16 amino acids. CDR1 is LNHDA, CDR2 SQIVND, per germline (reference sequence). The germline V and J ends were trimmed by 1 base and 5 bases, with 17 bases remaining between them. The CDR3 nucleotides read TGTGCCAGTAGTATAGGAGGGAGTAGGCTTGGGGAGACCCAGTACTTC. Its translation is CASSIGGSRLGETQYF.

The V gene is TRBV11-3, the J gene TRBJ1-3; the match to TRBD1 covers 7 bases. The CDR3 spans 18 residues. With V trimmed by 4 bases and J by 0 bases, 12 bases remained unmatched. The germline V gene has CDR1 SGHNT and CDR2 YENEEA. Here the CDR3 DNA reads TGTGCCAGCAGCTCGAAAACAGGGGAAACTTACTCTGGAAACACCATATATTTT. Translation gives CASSSKTGETYSGNTIYF.

The gene calls are TRBV5-4 and TRBJ1-2; D is undetermined. Germline CDR1 SGHNT, CDR2 YYREEE (reference sequence). The CDR3 consists of 14 residues. Trimming took 0 bases from V and 6 from J, leaving 12 bases between them. The CDR3 region is CASSLAAGYDGYTF. The DNA for the CDR3 is TGTGCCAGCAGCTTGGCAGCGGGGTACGATGGCTACACCTTC.

In its sample, this clone was seen a few times. This sequence joins TRBV28 and TRBJ2-3; TRBD2 matches 14 bases. V gave up 6 bases and J gave up 5 bases; unmatched junction bases: 13. The CDR3 length is 18 residues. CDR1 is MDHEN, CDR2 SYDVKM, per germline. In DNA, the CDR3 is TGTGCCAGCAGCCCTTTCCTGGGACTAGCGGGAGATGGAGATACGCAGTATTTT. Protein product: CASSPFLGLAGDGDTQYF.

This clone was seen a few times. The chain carries TRBV18 and TRBJ1-2; TRBD1 is a possible D gene (5 bases). Trimming left V 4 bases short and J 1 base short, with 13 bases between. The germline CDR1 and CDR2 sequences are KGHSH and LQKENI. The CDR3 runs 15 residues. CDR3 in amino acids: CASSRSQGHNYGYTF. CDR3 in DNA: TGTGCCAGCTCACGAAGCCAGGGTCATAACTATGGCTACACCTTC.

This clone was recorded a few times. The V and J genes are TRBV9 and TRBJ1-1; D uncertain. The CDR3 extends over 13 amino acids. Trimming left V 4 bases short and J 8 bases short, with 15 bases between. CDR1 and CDR2 from the germline V gene are SGDLS and YYNGEE. The CDR3 sequence is CASSPSPTAEAFF. The CDR3 nucleotides read TGTGCCAGCAGCCCCTCCCCCACAGCGGAAGCTTTCTTT.

The rearrangement uses TRBV28 and TRBJ2-7, with a possible D match to TRBD1 (5 bases). V lost 7 bases and J 5 bases, leaving 15 bases between the germline ends. Germline values: CDR1 MDHEN, CDR2 SYDVKM. The CDR3 is 13 residues long. The CDR3: CASNTGMINEQYF. The CDR3 region has the DNA TGTGCCAGCAACACAGGTATGATCAACGAGCAGTACTTC.

The chain uses TRBV28 and TRBJ1-5; 9 nucleotides agree with TRBD1. CDR1 is MDHEN, CDR2 SYDVKM, per germline. This CDR3 contains 15 residues. J lost 4 bases, V lost 6 bases, and 7 bases had no gene match. In DNA, the CDR3 is TGTGCCAGCAGACCGGGACAGGGTTGGAATCAGCCCCAGCATTTT. Encoded protein: CASRPGQGWNQPQHF.

The rearrangement links TRBV11-1 to TRBJ2-2; TRBD2 agrees at 13 bases. CDR3 length: 15 amino acids. Trimming cost V 4 bases and J 7 bases; bases outside gene matches: 3. Per the germline V gene, CDR1 is SGHAT and CDR2 is FQDESV (reference sequence). The DNA of the CDR3 is TGTGCCAGCAGCTCGGGACTAGCGGGAATCGGGGAGCTGTTTTTT. It yields the protein CASSSGLAGIGELFF.